These 27 T cell receptor beta chains came from one sample sequenced in a study of blood T cells in healthy people across ages. The authors ran a second PCR of about 6 to 11 cycles using a sample-barcoded 5' primer and a J-beta primer mix. TCRdb reanalysed the 5' RACE reads using MiXCR and keeps one entry per CDR3 protein. The sample yields about 1.8 million distinct CDR3 sequences, 49% seen once. Sequenced input: blood. All receptors derive from a woman in her forties in good health.

This clonotype has a handful of counts. The chain employs TRBV20-1 and TRBJ1-2; tentative D call: TRBD1 (5 bases). CDR1 is DFQATT, CDR2 SNEGSKA, per germline (reference sequence). The CDR3 has 13 residues. V lost 2 bases and J lost 2, with 9 bases in between. This CDR3 reads CSARIGENYGYTF. In DNA form, the CDR3 reads TGCAGTGCTAGAATAGGGGAGAACTATGGCTACACCTTC.

This chain links TRBV6-1 with TRBJ2-1, with TRBD1 matching 9 bases. Unmatched junction bases numbered 6, after V lost 9 bases and J lost 0 bases. This CDR3 contains 15 residues. CDR1 is MNHNS, CDR2 SASEGT, per germline. The CDR3 is CASRDRESSYNEQFF. As DNA, the CDR3 is TGTGCCAGTCGGGACAGGGAAAGCTCCTACAATGAGCAGTTCTTC.

The chain couples TRBV6-5 to TRBJ2-7, with D perhaps TRBD1 (5 bases). The CDR3 covers 14 residues. Deletions cut 6 bases from V and 2 bases from J, with 14 bases between. Per the germline V gene, CDR1 is MNHEY and CDR2 is SVGAGI. CDR3: CASSPQAGPYEQYF. Here the CDR3 DNA reads TGTGCCAGCAGCCCCCAGGCAGGGCCCTACGAGCAGTACTTC.

This clonotype was seen a few times. The chain has TRBV29-1 and TRBJ2-3; 8 bases fit TRBD1. Germline trimming cut 4 bases from V and 6 bases from J; bases unmatched to any gene: 9. This CDR3 contains 14 residues. The germline V gene encodes CDR1 SQVTM and CDR2 ANQGSEA. CDR3 coding DNA: TGCAGCGTTGTCGGGCAGGGGGCAAGGGATACGCAGTATTTT. Its protein is CSVVGQGARDTQYF.

Only a few counts were recorded for this clonotype. This rearrangement joins TRBV7-2 to TRBJ2-3; 13 nucleotides match TRBD2. V was pared by 4 bases and J by 6 bases, with 13 bases of the junction left unmatched. The CDR3 is 18 amino acids. Germline V gene data show CDR1 as SGHTA and CDR2 as FQGNSA. CDR3 amino acids: CASSSRLAGGPLSDTQYF. As DNA, the CDR3 is TGTGCCAGCAGCTCGAGACTAGCGGGGGGTCCTCTCTCCGATACGCAGTATTTT.

This chain uses TRBV4-1 with TRBJ2-5, with D hard to call. V dropped 0 bases and J dropped 11 bases, with 19 bases sitting between them. Germline CDR1 reads MGHRA; CDR2 reads YSYEKL. The CDR3 is 15 residues long. The CDR3 sequence: CASSQDLSQPYGQYF. CDR3 coding DNA: TGCGCCAGCAGCCAAGATTTGAGTCAACCCTACGGGCAGTACTTC.

V is TRBV10-3 and J is TRBJ2-7; tentatively, D is TRBD2 (5 bases). The germline V gene encodes CDR1 ENHRY and CDR2 SYGVKD. Trimming removed 5 bases at V and 3 bases at J, with 14 bases between. This CDR3 is 14 amino acids long. Here the CDR3 DNA reads TGTGCCATCAGTAGCCGAGGAGGTGACTACGAGCAGTACTTC. Amino acid sequence: CAISSRGGDYEQYF.

This chain links TRBV3-1 with TRBJ1-4, with 10 nucleotides matching TRBD1. The junction had 10 bases not matched to a gene; V was cut back by 5 bases and J by 7 bases. CDR1 LGHDT and CDR2 YNNKEL come from the germline V gene (reference sequence). The CDR3 is 16 amino acids. The CDR3 DNA sequence: TGTGCCAGCAGCTACCGAGCGGGACAGGGGTTTGAAAAACTGTTTTTT. This codes for CASSYRAGQGFEKLFF.

The chain is built from TRBV28 and TRBJ1-5; no clear D gene. Germline V gives CDR1 MDHEN, CDR2 SYDVKM. The CDR3 spans 14 residues. V was pared by 5 bases and J by 3 bases, with 11 bases between. Here the CDR3 DNA reads TGTGCCAGCAGTCCAATCGGGCTCAATCAGCCCCAGCATTTT. Amino acid sequence: CASSPIGLNQPQHF.

V usage is TRBV6-5 and J usage is TRBJ1-2; D is unclear. This CDR3 has 16 amino acids. Germline CDR1 reads MNHEY; CDR2 reads SVGAGI. The ends were cut back, 2 bases at V and 4 bases at J, with 17 bases in the middle. CDR3 sequence (DNA): TGTGCCAGCAGTTACCGCCCGGCTATAAGCGGCTATGGCTACACCTTC. The encoded protein is CASSYRPAISGYGYTF.

This rearrangement joins TRBV11-1 to TRBJ2-7; TRBD2 matches 8 bases. This CDR3 is built from 14 residues. V trimming: 3 bases; J trimming: 2 bases; junction bases outside the gene matches: 3. CDR1 is SGHAT, CDR2 FQDESV, per germline (reference sequence). The CDR3 coding sequence is TGTGCCAGCAGCTTTATAGCGGGAACCTACGAGCAGTACTTC. It is translated as CASSFIAGTYEQYF.

This clonotype was recorded a few times. The CDR3 loop is CASSFGLAPYNEQFF. The CDR3 DNA is TGTGCCAGCAGTTTTGGGCTAGCCCCCTACAATGAGCAGTTCTTC. The J gene is TRBJ2-1, the V gene TRBV28; possibly TRBD2 for D (5 bases). The CDR3 totals 15 residues. V lost 3 bases, J lost 2 bases, and 11 bases lay in between. The germline CDR1 and CDR2 sequences are MDHEN and SYDVKM. Using reference TRBV28 and TRBJ2-1 for the parts outside the CDR3, the full variable domain is DVKVTQSSRYLVKRTGEKVFLECVQDMDHENMFWYRQDPGLGLRLIYFSYDVKMKEKGDIPEGYSVSREKKERFSLILESASTNQTSMYLCASSFGLAPYNEQFFGPGTRLTVL.

The chain is built from TRBV7-9 and TRBJ2-7; TRBD1 agrees at 7 bases. The V and J ends lost 5 bases and 4 bases, in that order; junction bases with no gene match: 14. Germline V CDR1 and CDR2: SEHNR, FQNEAQ (reference sequence). This CDR3 is 16 amino acids long. The CDR3 DNA is TGTGCCAGCAGCCCAGGTTCGGGACAGCGACAATACGAGCAGTACTTC. Translated, it gives CASSPGSGQRQYEQYF.

The V call is TRBV7-9, the J call TRBJ2-1; D perhaps matches TRBD2 (6 bases). Trimming left V 0 bases short and J 9 bases short, with 15 bases between. From germline, CDR1 is SEHNR and CDR2 FQNEAQ (reference sequence). The CDR3 length is 15 residues. The DNA for the CDR3 is TGTGCCAGCAGCTTAGCTTCCGGGGGTTCTAGTGAGCAGTTCTTC. It codes for CASSLASGGSSEQFF.

The gene calls are TRBV4-2 and TRBJ2-1, with 12 nucleotides matching TRBD2. Trimming took 0 bases from V and 2 from J; bases not matched to a gene: 8. The germline gives CDR1 LGHNA, CDR2 YNFKEQ. This CDR3 contains 19 residues. The CDR3: CASSQENPLAGGTYNEQFF. CDR3 nucleotide sequence: TGTGCCAGCAGCCAAGAGAACCCTCTAGCGGGGGGGACCTACAATGAGCAGTTCTTC.

The chain has TRBV6-2 or TRBV6-3 and TRBJ2-1; 9 positions agree with TRBD1. The DNA end is more similar to TRBJ2-7, so the J call may be wrong. This CDR3 region has 17 residues. Germline assignment: CDR1 MNHEY and CDR2 SVGEGT. CDR3 region: CASSGQGNSANWLEQYF. The DNA of the CDR3 is TGTGCCAGCAGCGGACAGGGGAATAGTGCAAATTGGCTCGAGCAGTACTTC.

The chain recombines TRBV9 with TRBJ2-5, with D tentatively TRBD1 or TRBD2 (5 bases each). Germline CDR1 reads SGDLS; CDR2 reads YYNGEE. V was pared by 2 bases and J by 4 bases, with 18 bases between. The CDR3 is 16 residues long. As DNA, the CDR3 is TGTGCCAGCAGCGTGGGGGAAGTGGCCTTCGGAGAGACCCAGTACTTC. Protein: CASSVGEVAFGETQYF.

J is TRBJ1-2 and V is TRBV28, with D uncertain. Germline CDR1 MDHEN, CDR2 SYDVKM. V lost 6 bases and J lost 0, with 14 bases in between. The CDR3 sequence is 15 residues long. The CDR3 DNA reads as TGTGCCAGCAGCCCTGCCGGGCGCTCTAACTATGGCTACACCTTC. This sequence encodes CASSPAGRSNYGYTF.

The V call is TRBV6-1, the J call TRBJ2-5; a possible D gene is TRBD1 (6 bases). The CDR3 has 15 residues. The V end was cut by 6 bases, the J end by 1 base, with 15 bases between. The germline CDR1 and CDR2 sequences are MNHNS and SASEGT. In DNA, the CDR3 is TGTGCCAGCAGCGCCCGACAGGACCTCCAAGAGACCCAGTACTTC. The encoded protein is CASSARQDLQETQYF.

V is TRBV7-2 and J is TRBJ1-6; D not certain. CDR1 is SGHTA and CDR2 is FQGNSA in the germline V gene. The ends were cut back, 6 bases at V and 10 bases at J, with 16 bases in the middle. The CDR3 runs to 14 residues. This CDR3 is CASRPLRAESPLHF. For the CDR3, the DNA is TGTGCCAGCAGGCCTCTGCGGGCCGAGTCACCCCTCCACTTT.

V and J are TRBV5-4 and TRBJ2-7, with 10 nucleotides matching TRBD1. This CDR3 comprises 15 residues. Germline assignment: CDR1 SGHNT and CDR2 YYREEE (reference sequence). V gave up 4 bases and J gave up 0 bases; unmatched junction bases: 4. CDR3 bases: TGTGCCAGCAGCGAAGACAGGGGGCGCTCCTACGAGCAGTACTTC. It is translated as CASSEDRGRSYEQYF.

V is TRBV7-9 and J is TRBJ1-1; 7 bases fit TRBD1. Germline V CDR1 and CDR2: SEHNR, FQNEAQ (reference sequence). CDR3 size: 15 residues. Losses at the gene ends were 1 base for V and 4 bases for J; bases not matched to a gene: 6. Written as DNA, the CDR3 is TGTGCCAGCAGCTTAGGGGGACAGAGGGGCACTGAAGCTTTCTTT. Its protein is CASSLGGQRGTEAFF.

The chain employs TRBV3-1 and TRBJ2-6; D call uncertain. Trimming pared 4 bases from V and 3 bases from J, leaving 28 bases between. The CDR3 has 21 amino acids. Germline V CDR1 and CDR2: LGHDT, YNNKEL (reference sequence). CDR3 protein: CASSPTLPPRQKTGGANVLTF. In DNA form, the CDR3 reads TGTGCCAGCAGCCCAACCCTCCCCCCGAGACAAAAGACTGGTGGGGCCAACGTCCTGACTTTC.

This chain links TRBV18 with TRBJ2-5; the D gene is possibly TRBD1 (5 bases). The CDR3 is 16 residues long. Trimming stripped 2 bases from V and 3 bases from J, with 16 bases between. In germline, CDR1 is KGHSH, CDR2 LQKENI. The CDR3 sequence: CASSPIQGHVKETQYF. The CDR3 bases are TGTGCCAGCTCACCAATCCAGGGCCACGTCAAAGAGACCCAGTACTTC.

The gene calls are TRBV28 and TRBJ2-5, with TRBD1 as a possible D gene (6 bases). Germline V lookup: CDR1 MDHEN, CDR2 SYDVKM. CDR3 length equals 15 residues. The V end was cut by 3 bases, the J end by 5 bases, with 16 bases between. CDR3 DNA sequence: TGTGCCAGCAGTTTGAGTGGGGGCCTTCTGGAGACCCAGTACTTC. Protein: CASSLSGGLLETQYF.

The chain combines TRBV10-2 with TRBJ2-7; possibly TRBD1 for D (6 bases). V dropped 2 bases and J dropped 3 bases, with 11 bases sitting between them. Germline-derived CDR1 and CDR2 are WSHSY and SAAADI. The CDR3 loop spans 14 amino acids. This chain's CDR3 is CASSEISGVYEQYF. CDR3 DNA sequence: TGCGCCAGCAGTGAGATTTCAGGGGTCTACGAGCAGTACTTC.

The CDR3 here is CSAPPQDSYGYTF. The CDR3 bases are TGCAGTGCTCCCCCGCAGGACAGCTATGGCTACACCTTC. The rearrangement uses TRBV20-1 and TRBJ1-2, with D perhaps TRBD1 (6 bases). The CDR3 covers 13 residues. Germline lookup yields CDR1 DFQATT and CDR2 SNEGSKA (reference sequence). V was clipped by 5 bases and J by 4 bases, with 14 bases between them.